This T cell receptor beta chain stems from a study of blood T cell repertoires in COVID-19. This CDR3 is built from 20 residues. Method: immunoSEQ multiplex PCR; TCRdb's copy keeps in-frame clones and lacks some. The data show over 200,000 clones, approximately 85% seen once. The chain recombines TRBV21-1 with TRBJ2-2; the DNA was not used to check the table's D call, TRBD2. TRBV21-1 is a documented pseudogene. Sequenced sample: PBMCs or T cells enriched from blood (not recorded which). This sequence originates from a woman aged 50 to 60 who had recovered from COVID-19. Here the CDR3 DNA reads TGTGCCAGCAGCCAAAAGGCGGGACCCCCGCTATTCCGTAAGCCCGGGGAGCTGTTTTTT. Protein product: CASSQKAGPPLFRKPGELFF.